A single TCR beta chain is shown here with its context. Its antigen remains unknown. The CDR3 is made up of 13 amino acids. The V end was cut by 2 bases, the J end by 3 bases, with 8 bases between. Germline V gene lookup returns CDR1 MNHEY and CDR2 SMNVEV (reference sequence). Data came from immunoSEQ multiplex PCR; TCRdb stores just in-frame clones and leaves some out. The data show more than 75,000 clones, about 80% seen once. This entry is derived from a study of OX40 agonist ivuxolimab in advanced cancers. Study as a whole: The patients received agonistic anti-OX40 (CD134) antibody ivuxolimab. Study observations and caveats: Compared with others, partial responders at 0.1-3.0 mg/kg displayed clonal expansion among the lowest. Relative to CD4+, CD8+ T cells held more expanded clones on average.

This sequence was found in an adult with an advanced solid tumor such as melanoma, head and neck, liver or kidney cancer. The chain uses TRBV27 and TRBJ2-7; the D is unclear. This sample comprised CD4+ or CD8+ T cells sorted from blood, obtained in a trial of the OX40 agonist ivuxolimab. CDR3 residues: CASSLELNYEQYF. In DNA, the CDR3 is TGTGCCAGCAGTTTAGAGCTCAACTACGAGCAGTACTTC.